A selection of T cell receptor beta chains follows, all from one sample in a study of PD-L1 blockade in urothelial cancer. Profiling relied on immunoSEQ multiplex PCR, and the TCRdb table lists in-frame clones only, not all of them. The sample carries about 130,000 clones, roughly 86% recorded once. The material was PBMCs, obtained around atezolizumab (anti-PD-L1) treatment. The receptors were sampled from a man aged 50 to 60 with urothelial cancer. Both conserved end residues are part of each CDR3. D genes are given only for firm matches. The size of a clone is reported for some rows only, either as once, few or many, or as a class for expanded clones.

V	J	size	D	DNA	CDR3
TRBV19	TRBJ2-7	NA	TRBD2	TGTGCCAGTAGTGCGGCTAGCGGGAGCTACGAGCAGTACTTC	CASSAASGSYEQYF
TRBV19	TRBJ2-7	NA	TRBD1	TGTGCCAGACCTATCGACAGGGGCTTAGACTACGAGCAGTACTTC	CARPIDRGLDYEQYF
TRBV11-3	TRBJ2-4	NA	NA	TGTGCCAGCAGCTTAGGCAGGGGCAAAAACATTCAGTACTTC	CASSLGRGKNIQYF
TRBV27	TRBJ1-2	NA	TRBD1	TGTGCCAGCAGTCTGACAGGGGATGGCTACACCTTC	CASSLTGDGYTF
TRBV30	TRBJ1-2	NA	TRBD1	TGTGCCTGGAGTGTAGGGGGCGCTGGCTACACCTTC	CAWSVGGAGYTF
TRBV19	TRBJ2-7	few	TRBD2	TGTGCCAGTAGTTCCCTAGCGGGGTCCTACGAGCAGTACTTC	CASSSLAGSYEQYF
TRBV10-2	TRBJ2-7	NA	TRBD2	TGCGCCACACTAGCGGGGAACTCCTACGAGCAGTACTTC	CATLAGNSYEQYF
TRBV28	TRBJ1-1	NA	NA	TGTGCCAGCAGTTTATCAGAGACACTCAAAGCTTTCTTT	CASSLSETLKAFF
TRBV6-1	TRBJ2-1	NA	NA	TGTGCCAGCAGCGGGAGAAACTCCTACAATGAGCAGTTCTTC	CASSGRNSYNEQFF
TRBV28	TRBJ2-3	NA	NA	TGTGCCAGCAGCCCCTTTGCGGCAGATACGCAGTATTTT	CASSPFAADTQYF
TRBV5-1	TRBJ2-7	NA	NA	TGCGCCAGCAGCATTAGCGGCACCTACGAGCAGTACTTC	CASSISGTYEQYF
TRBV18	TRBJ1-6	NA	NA	TGTGCCAGCTCACCAGACAGCTCCTATAATTCACCCCTCCACTTT	CASSPDSSYNSPLHF
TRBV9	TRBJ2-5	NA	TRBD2	TGTGCCAGCAGCGAAGGGCGGGGGACTAATCTTTGGGGGGAGACCCAGTACTTC	CASSEGRGTNLWGETQYF
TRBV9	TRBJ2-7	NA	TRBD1	TGTGCCAGCAGCGAGTCCGGGACAGGCCTCTACGAGCAGTACTTC	CASSESGTGLYEQYF
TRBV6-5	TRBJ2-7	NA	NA	TGTGCCAGCCAGGACTCCAACAATTACGAGCAGTACTTC	CASQDSNNYEQYF
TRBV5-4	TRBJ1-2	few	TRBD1	TGTGCCAGCAGCTTCGGACAGGACGAATATGGCTACACCTTC	CASSFGQDEYGYTF
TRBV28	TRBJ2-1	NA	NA	TGTGCCAGCAGCAACCCTTCCCAGATAGCTTATGAGCAGTTCTTC	CASSNPSQIAYEQFF
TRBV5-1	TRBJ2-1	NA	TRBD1	TGCGCCAGCAGCATAACAGGGGGCTCCTACAATGAGCAGTTCTTC	CASSITGGSYNEQFF
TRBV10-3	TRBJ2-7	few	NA	TGTGCCATCAGTTCTCAGGGTAACTACGAGCAGTACTTC	CAISSQGNYEQYF
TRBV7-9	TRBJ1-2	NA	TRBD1	TGTGCCAGCAGCTCCCCCGAAAGACAGGGGAACTATGGCTACACCTTC	CASSSPERQGNYGYTF
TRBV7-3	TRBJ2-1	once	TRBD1	TGTGCCAGCAGCTTAATTGGGACAGGCTCCTACAATGAGCAGTTCTTC	CASSLIGTGSYNEQFF
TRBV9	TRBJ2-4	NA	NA	TGTGCCAGCAGCGTAGGAGGGAACAAAAACATTCAGTACTTC	CASSVGGNKNIQYF
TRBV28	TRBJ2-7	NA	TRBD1	TGTGCCAGCAGAAAACAGGGGGCGTACGAGCAGTACTTC	CASRKQGAYEQYF
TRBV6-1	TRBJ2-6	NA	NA	TGTGCCAACGGGAACTCTGGGGCCAACGTCCTGACTTTC	CANGNSGANVLTF
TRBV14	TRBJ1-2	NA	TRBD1	TGTGCCAGCAGCCAGCGACAGGGACTTGACTATGGCTACACCTTC	CASSQRQGLDYGYTF
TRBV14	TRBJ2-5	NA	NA	TGTGCCAGCAGCCAGCTCCCCGGGAAGGTCCAAGAGACCCAGTACTTC	CASSQLPGKVQETQYF
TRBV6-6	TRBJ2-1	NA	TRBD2	TGTGCCAGCAGTTCGGGACTAGCGGAGCAGTTCTTC	CASSSGLAEQFF
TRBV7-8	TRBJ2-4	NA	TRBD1	TGTGCCAGCAGCTTGACAGGGGTGGGGGACATTCAGTACTTC	CASSLTGVGDIQYF
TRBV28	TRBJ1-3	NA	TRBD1	TGTGCCAGCAGTTTATATGGGACAGGGCTAGGAAACACCATATATTTT	CASSLYGTGLGNTIYF
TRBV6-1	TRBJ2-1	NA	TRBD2	TGTGCCAGCAGTGAAGCAAGACTAGCGGGAGGGCCGAATGAGCAGTTCTTC	CASSEARLAGGPNEQFF
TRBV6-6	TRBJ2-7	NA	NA	TGTGCCAGCAGACCCCTCCAGGGGGGAAAGACCTACGAGCAGTACTTC	CASRPLQGGKTYEQYF
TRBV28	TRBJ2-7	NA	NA	TGTGCCAGCAGGAACAGGGATCGGGGCTACGAGCAGTACTTC	CASRNRDRGYEQYF
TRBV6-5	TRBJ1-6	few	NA	TGTGCCAGCAGGACAGGACGATCACCCCTCCACTTT	CASRTGRSPLHF
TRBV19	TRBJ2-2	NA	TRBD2	TGTGCCAGTAGCAGCGGGAACCCCGGGGAGCTGTTTTTT	CASSSGNPGELFF
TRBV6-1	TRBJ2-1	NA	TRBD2	TGTGCCAGCAGTGAACAGCCTAGCGGTTCAAATGAGCAGTTCTTC	CASSEQPSGSNEQFF
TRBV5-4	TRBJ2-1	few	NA	TGTGCCAGTTCCCGGGACAAATCTTCCTACAATGAGCAGTTCTTC	CASSRDKSSYNEQFF
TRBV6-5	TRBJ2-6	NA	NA	TGTGCCAGCAGTTACTTCGGGTCTGGGGCCAACGTCCTGACTTTC	CASSYFGSGANVLTF
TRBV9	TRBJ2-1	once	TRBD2	TGTGCCAGCAGCGAGACCGGGACTAGCTCAAATGAGCAGTTCTTC	CASSETGTSSNEQFF
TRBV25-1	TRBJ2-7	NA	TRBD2	TGTGCCAGCAGTGAATCCGGGGGAGGGTACGAGCAGTACTTC	CASSESGGGYEQYF
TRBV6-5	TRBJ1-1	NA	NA	TGTGCCAGCAGTTACTCCCCAGGGCTAGCTTTCTTT	CASSYSPGLAFF
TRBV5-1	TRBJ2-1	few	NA	TGCGCCAGCAGCGCTCTAGCGAACACGCAGTTCTTC	CASSALANTQFF